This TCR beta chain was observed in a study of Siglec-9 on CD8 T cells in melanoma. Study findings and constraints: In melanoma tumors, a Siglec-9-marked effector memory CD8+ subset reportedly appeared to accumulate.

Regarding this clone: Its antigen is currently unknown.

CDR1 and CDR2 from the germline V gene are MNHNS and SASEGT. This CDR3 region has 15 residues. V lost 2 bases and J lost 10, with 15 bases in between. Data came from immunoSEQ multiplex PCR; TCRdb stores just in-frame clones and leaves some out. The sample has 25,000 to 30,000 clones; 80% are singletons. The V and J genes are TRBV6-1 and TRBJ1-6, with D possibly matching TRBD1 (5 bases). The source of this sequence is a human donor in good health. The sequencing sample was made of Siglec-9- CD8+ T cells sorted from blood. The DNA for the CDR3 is TGTGCCAGCAGTGAATATGGGGGAATTGACTCACCCCTCCACTTT. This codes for CASSEYGGIDSPLHF.